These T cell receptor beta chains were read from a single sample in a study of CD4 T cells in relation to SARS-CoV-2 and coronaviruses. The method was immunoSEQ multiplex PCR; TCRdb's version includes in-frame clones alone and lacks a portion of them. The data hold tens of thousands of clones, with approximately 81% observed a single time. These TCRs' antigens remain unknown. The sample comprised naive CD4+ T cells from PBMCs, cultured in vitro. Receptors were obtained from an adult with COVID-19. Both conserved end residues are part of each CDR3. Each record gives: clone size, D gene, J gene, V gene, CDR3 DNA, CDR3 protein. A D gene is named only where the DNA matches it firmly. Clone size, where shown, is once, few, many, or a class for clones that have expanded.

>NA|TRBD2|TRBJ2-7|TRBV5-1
TGCGCCAGCAGCCTAACTAGCGGGAGTCTTGATGAGCAGTACTTC
CASSLTSGSLDEQYF
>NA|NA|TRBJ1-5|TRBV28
TGTGCCAGCAGTCCGGGCGGTTTGGGCAATCAGCCCCAGCATTTT
CASSPGGLGNQPQHF
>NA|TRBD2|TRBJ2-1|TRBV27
TGTGCCAGCAGTCCCAGGCGGGAGACCTACAATGAGCAGTTCTTC
CASSPRRETYNEQFF
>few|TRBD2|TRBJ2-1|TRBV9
TGTGCCAGCAGCAATGGGGAGGGCCAGTACAATGAGCAGTTCTTC
CASSNGEGQYNEQFF
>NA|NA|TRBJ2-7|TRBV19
TGTGCCAGTAGATCCGGACTCTACGAGCAGTACTTC
CASRSGLYEQYF
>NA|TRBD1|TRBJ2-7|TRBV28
TGTGCCGCCTCGGACAGGAACTACGAGCAGTACTTC
CAASDRNYEQYF
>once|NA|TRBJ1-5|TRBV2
TGTGCCAGCACTGTGTGGGGGCCCCAGCATTTT
CASTVWGPQHF
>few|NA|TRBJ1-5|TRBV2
TGTGCCACTTCCAACCGGCCCAATCAGCCCCAGCATTTT
CATSNRPNQPQHF
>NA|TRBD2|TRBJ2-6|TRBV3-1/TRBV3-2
TGTGCCAGCACCGGACCCAGCGGGGCTGGGGCCAACGTCCTGACTTTC
CASTGPSGAGANVLTF
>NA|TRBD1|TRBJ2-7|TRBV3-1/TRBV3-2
TGTGCCAGCAGCCCCGAGGACAGGGTGTACGAGCAGTACTTC
CASSPEDRVYEQYF
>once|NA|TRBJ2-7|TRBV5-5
TGTGCCAGCAGCCTCTGGGGAGTCTCCTACGAGCAGTACTTC
CASSLWGVSYEQYF
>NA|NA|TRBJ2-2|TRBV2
TGTGCCAGCAGTGAACGACCCACCGGGGAGCTGTTTTTT
CASSERPTGELFF
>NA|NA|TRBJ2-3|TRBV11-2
TGTGCCAGCAGCTTAGATCCATTAGATACGCAGTATTTT
CASSLDPLDTQYF
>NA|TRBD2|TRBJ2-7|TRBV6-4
TGTGCCAGCAGCCGCAGACCCCTCGCGGGAGGACCCTACGAGCAGTACTTC
CASSRRPLAGGPYEQYF
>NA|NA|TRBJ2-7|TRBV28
TGTGCCAGCAGCTTGGTCAGCTCCTACGAGCAGTACTTC
CASSLVSSYEQYF
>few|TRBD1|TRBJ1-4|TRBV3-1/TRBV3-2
TGTGCCAGCAGCCAACGGACAGGGGAACGACTGTTTTTT
CASSQRTGERLFF
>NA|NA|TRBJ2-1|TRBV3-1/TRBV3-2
TGTGCCAGCAGCCTGGGCTACAATGAGCAGTTCTTC
CASSLGYNEQFF
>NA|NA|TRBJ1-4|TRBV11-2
TGTGCCAGCAGCTTGTTGGAGACTAATGAAAAACTGTTTTTT
CASSLLETNEKLFF